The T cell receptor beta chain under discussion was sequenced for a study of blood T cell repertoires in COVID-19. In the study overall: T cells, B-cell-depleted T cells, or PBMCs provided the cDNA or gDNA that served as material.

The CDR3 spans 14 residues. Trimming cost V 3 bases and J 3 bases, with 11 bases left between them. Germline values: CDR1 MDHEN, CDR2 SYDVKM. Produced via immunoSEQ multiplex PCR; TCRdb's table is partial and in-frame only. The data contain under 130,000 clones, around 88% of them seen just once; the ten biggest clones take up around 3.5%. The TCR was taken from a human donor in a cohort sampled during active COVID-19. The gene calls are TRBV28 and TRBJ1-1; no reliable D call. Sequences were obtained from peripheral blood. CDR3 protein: CASSFGEWYTEAFF. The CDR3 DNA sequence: TGTGCCAGCAGTTTTGGGGAGTGGTACACTGAAGCTTTCTTT.